Given below is one TCR beta chain in context. Its cognate antigen is unknown. They ran version v3.0 of the immunoSEQ assay at survey level. The sequencing target was roughly 35,000-50,000 T-cell genomes per sample. Produced via immunoSEQ multiplex PCR; TCRdb's table is partial and in-frame only. The repertoire holds tens of thousands of clones, 90% to 95% seen once, with roughly 2.5% in the top ten. The data stem from a study of long-term antiretroviral therapy in people with HIV. General study points: Post-ART, diversity grew, though it stayed under transplant donor control levels.

After removal of 6 bases from V and 10 bases from J, the junction contained 9 bases not matched to a gene. The CDR3 spans 14 residues. Germline V gene data show CDR1 as LNHDA and CDR2 as SQIVND (reference sequence). The origin of this receptor is a woman aged 50 to 60 with HIV. The specimen comprised unsorted PBMCs, sampled 3.7 years after starting antiretroviral therapy. The chain joins TRBV19 to TRBJ1-4; 9 bases line up with TRBD1. This CDR3 reads CASSLLGQGRKLFF. The CDR3 coding sequence is TGTGCCAGTAGCCTCCTAGGACAGGGGCGAAAACTGTTTTTT.